Each of the 11 T cell receptor beta chains below was sequenced from the same sample in a study of TIL therapy for anti-PD-1-resistant metastatic lung cancer. The libraries were made with immunoSEQ v3. TCRdb keeps only in-frame clones here, not all; method: immunoSEQ multiplex PCR. Of around 100,000 clones in the sample, 65% were seen once. Time point in this sample: pre-treatment sample, taken before nivolumab and TIL therapy. Most excised metastases sampled were pleural nodules or supraclavicular lymph nodes. Here the sequenced sample was tumor tissue, taken at baseline. These TCRs come from a person aged 25-85 years with non-small cell lung cancer.

The rearrangement uses TRBV15 and TRBJ2-7; no clear D gene. The CDR3 length is 12 residues. Germline V gene sequence: CDR1 LNHNV, CDR2 YYDKDF (reference sequence). With 0 bases removed from V and 6 bases from J, the gap between germline ends came to 6 bases. The CDR3 bases are TGTGCCACCAGCAGAGATGGGTTCGAGCAGTACTTC. It codes for CATSRDGFEQYF.

The rearrangement joins TRBV7-9 to TRBJ1-1, with 11 bases fitting TRBD1. V lost 6 bases, J lost 5 bases, and 5 bases stayed unmatched. The germline gives CDR1 SEHNR, CDR2 FQNEAQ (reference sequence). The CDR3 is made up of 14 amino acids. The chain's CDR3 is CASSGQGASTEAFF. The CDR3 DNA reads as TGTGCCAGCAGTGGACAGGGGGCTTCGACTGAAGCTTTCTTT.

The chain recombines TRBV19 with TRBJ2-1; TRBD2 aligns across 14 bases. J was trimmed by 1 base and V by 9 bases; bases with no gene match: 14. The CDR3 length is 19 residues. Germline CDR1 is LNHDA and CDR2 is SQIVND (reference sequence). CDR3 sequence: CASAPGGTSGGFSYNEQFF. For the CDR3, the DNA is TGTGCCAGCGCTCCTGGGGGGACTAGCGGGGGCTTTTCCTACAATGAGCAGTTCTTC.

This chain links TRBV6-1 with TRBJ1-6; no reliable D call. With 2 bases removed from V and 7 bases from J, the gap between germline ends came to 9 bases. CDR3 length equals 14 residues. Germline V lookup: CDR1 MNHNS, CDR2 SASEGT. The CDR3 loop reads CASSEYGQNSPLHF. CDR3 sequence (DNA): TGTGCCAGCAGTGAATATGGGCAAAATTCACCCCTCCACTTT.

A few counts support this clone. The gene calls are TRBV30 and TRBJ1-5, with a possible D match to TRBD1 (5 bases). CDR3 length: 15 amino acids. V shed 4 bases and J shed 0 bases, with 13 bases lying between them. Per the germline V gene, CDR1 is GTSNPN and CDR2 is SVGIG (reference sequence). CDR3 in DNA: TGTGCCTGGACCCGCCGGGGGAGTAGCAATCAGCCCCAGCATTTT. Amino acid sequence: CAWTRRGSSNQPQHF.

This chain joins TRBV28 and TRBJ2-1; TRBD1 matches at 10 bases. Germline lookup yields CDR1 MDHEN and CDR2 SYDVKM. CDR3 length: 16 amino acids. The junction had 12 bases not matched to a gene; V was cut back by 6 bases and J by 7 bases. For the CDR3, the DNA is TGTGCCAGCAGCTCCATGCCGGGACAGGGGAATAATGAGCAGTTCTTC. It yields the protein CASSSMPGQGNNEQFF. Using reference TRBV28 and TRBJ2-1 for the parts outside the CDR3, the full variable domain is DVKVTQSSRYLVKRTGEKVFLECVQDMDHENMFWYRQDPGLGLRLIYFSYDVKMKEKGDIPEGYSVSREKKERFSLILESASTNQTSMYLCASSSMPGQGNNEQFFGPGTRLTVL.

The chain recombines TRBV4-1 with TRBJ2-7, with 10 bases lining up with TRBD1. The CDR3 is 15 residues long. The V and J ends lost 1 base and 0 bases, in that order; junction bases with no gene match: 0. Germline V lookup: CDR1 MGHRA, CDR2 YSYEKL. Written as DNA, the CDR3 is TGCGCCAGCAGCCAAGGACAGGGGGCCTCCTACGAGCAGTACTTC. It codes for CASSQGQGASYEQYF.

This clone occurred many times. The chain combines TRBV28 with TRBJ1-1; the D is unclear. The V and J ends lost 0 bases and 5 bases respectively, with 1 base between them. The CDR3 runs to 11 residues. The germline gives CDR1 MDHEN, CDR2 SYDVKM. The DNA of the CDR3 is TGTGCCAGCAGTTTATGGACTGAAGCTTTCTTT. It translates to CASSLWTEAFF.

The chain is built from TRBV29-1 and TRBJ2-1, with 8 bases matching TRBD2. CDR1 and CDR2 (germline): SQVTM, ANQGSEA. The CDR3 loop spans 15 amino acids. V gave up 2 bases and J gave up 5 bases; unmatched junction bases: 8. The chain's CDR3 is CSVEPPGGRHNEQFF. The CDR3 DNA reads TGCAGCGTTGAACCCCCGGGGGGGAGGCACAATGAGCAGTTCTTC.

The J gene is TRBJ2-5, the V gene TRBV7-6, with 7 bases aligning to TRBD2. The ends lost 5 bases at V and 5 bases at J; junction bases unmatched: 14. The CDR3 covers 16 residues. CDR1 is SGHVS and CDR2 is FNYEAQ in the germline V gene. The CDR3 nucleotides read TGTGCCAGCAGCCCCTGGGGGGGGACCCGATCGGAGACCCAGTACTTC. Residues: CASSPWGGTRSETQYF. The full variable domain, completed using reference TRBV7-6 and TRBJ2-5, is GAGVSQSPRYKVTKRGQDVALRCDPISGHVSLYWYRQALGQGPEFLTYFNYEAQQDKSGLPNDRFSAERPEGSISTLTIQRTEQRDSAMYRCASSPWGGTRSETQYFGPGTRLLVL.

The chain has TRBV15 and TRBJ2-1; possibly TRBD2 for D (5 bases). Germline V gene data show CDR1 as LNHNV and CDR2 as YYDKDF (reference sequence). Trimming removed 5 bases at V and 4 bases at J, with 18 bases between. This CDR3 has 16 residues. CDR3: CATSARVGGLYNEQFF. CDR3 coding DNA: TGTGCCACCAGCGCCCGGGTTGGAGGATTGTACAATGAGCAGTTCTTC. Full variable domain (missing parts from reference TRBV15 and TRBJ2-1): DAMVIQNPRYQVTQFGKPVTLSCSQTLNHNVMYWYQQKSSQAPKLLFHYYDKDFNNEADTPDNFQSRRPNTSFCFLDIRSPGLGDTAMYLCATSARVGGLYNEQFFGPGTRLTVL.